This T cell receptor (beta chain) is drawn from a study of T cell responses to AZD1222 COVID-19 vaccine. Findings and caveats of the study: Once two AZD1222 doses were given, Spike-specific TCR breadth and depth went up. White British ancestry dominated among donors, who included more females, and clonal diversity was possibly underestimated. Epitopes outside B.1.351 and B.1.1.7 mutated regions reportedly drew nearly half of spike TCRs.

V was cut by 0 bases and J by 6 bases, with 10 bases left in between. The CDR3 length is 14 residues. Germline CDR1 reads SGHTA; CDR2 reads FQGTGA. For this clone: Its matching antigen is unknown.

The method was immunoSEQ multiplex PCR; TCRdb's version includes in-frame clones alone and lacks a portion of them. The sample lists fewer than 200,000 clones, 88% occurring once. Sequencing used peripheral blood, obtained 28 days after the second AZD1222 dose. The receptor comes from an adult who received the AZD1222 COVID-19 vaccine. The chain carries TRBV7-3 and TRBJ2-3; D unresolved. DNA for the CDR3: TGTGCCAGCAGCTTAACAAGGGCCTCGGATACGCAGTATTTT. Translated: CASSLTRASDTQYF.